The rows below give T cell receptor beta chains drawn from one sample of a study of blood T cell repertoires in COVID-19. Produced via immunoSEQ multiplex PCR; TCRdb's table is partial and in-frame only. The data hold approximately 35,000 clones, with approximately 91% observed a single time. Input material: peripheral blood. All receptors come from a human donor with active COVID-19. The donor label of this sample is uncertain. CDR3s include the opening cysteine and the closing phenylalanine or tryptophan.

>TRBJ1-2|TRBV10-3
CAISHLTGPGQGNYGYTF
>TRBJ1-5|TRBV5-6
CASSRGGPRQPQHF
>TRBJ2-7|TRBV29-1
CSVGLGLAGASEQYF
>TRBJ2-7|TRBV28
CASSLPGQGAYEQYF
>TRBJ2-5|TRBV4-3
CASSQDWGRGQETQYF
>TRBJ1-5|TRBV27
CASSPRQPQHF
>TRBJ2-7|TRBV27
CASSPRPSYEQYF
>TRBJ2-4|TRBV3-1/TRBV3-2
CASSQPSWENIQYF
>TRBJ1-4|TRBV12-3/TRBV12-4
CASRGQLNEKLFF
>TRBJ2-7|TRBV27
CASSKDPGLAVYEQYF
>TRBJ1-5|TRBV6-2/TRBV6-3
CASSDGGSNQPQHF
>TRBJ1-5|TRBV19
CASSIRGDQPQHF
>TRBJ2-7|TRBV7-6
CASSSLFRDNPSYEQYF
>TRBJ2-5|TRBV20-1
CSASRTGGPQETQYF
>TRBJ1-1|TRBV28
CASSSSILRNTEAFF
>TRBJ2-1|TRBV6-1
CASSEPTGVPYNEQFF
>TRBJ1-1|TRBV10-3
CAINGGMRTEAFF
>TRBJ2-7|TRBV24-1
CATRGGSYEQYF
>TRBJ2-5|TRBV18
CASSGGAGETQYF
>TRBJ2-3|TRBV28
CASSFASGTGGADTQYF
>TRBJ2-5|TRBV2
CASRLAGGKETQYF
>TRBJ1-2|TRBV6-1
CASSESRHLNYGYTF
>TRBJ1-4|TRBV4-2
CASSPFGDGLNEKLFF
>TRBJ1-1|TRBV1
CTSSQEAGRETEAFF
>TRBJ2-1|TRBV7-2
CASSLGSSYNEQFF
>TRBJ1-2|TRBV30
CAWSVDRGLSHGYTF
>TRBJ2-6|TRBV7-9
CASSLYPGAHSGANVLTF
>TRBJ1-2|TRBV6-1
CASSEGIGQDNYGYTF
>TRBJ2-7|TRBV29-1
CSVETGYEQYF
>TRBJ2-2|TRBV7-6
CASSKTSGGHGELFF
>TRBJ1-2|TRBV2
CASSDFTGTNYGYTF
>TRBJ1-2|TRBV30
CAWSRGTPYGYTF
>TRBJ1-3|TRBV21-1
CASSKGRGGGGNTIYF
>TRBJ2-1|TRBV5-4
CASSSTSGGRNEQFF
>TRBJ2-7|TRBV15
CATSLNRERSYEQYF
>TRBJ2-2|TRBV5-1
CASSPGLSGRDTGELFF
>TRBJ2-7|TRBV27
CASRGLAGIPYEQYF
>TRBJ2-3|TRBV7-2
CASSFNSDTQYF
>TRBJ2-3|TRBV4-2
CASSPPLAPISTDTQYF
>TRBJ1-6|TRBV9
CASRRDYYPTGINSPLHF
>TRBJ2-2|TRBV7-2
CASSPGPTNTGELFF
>TRBJ1-3|TRBV10-3
CAISDGSSGNTIYF
>TRBJ2-1|TRBV7-3
CASSLGLGVNEQFF
>TRBJ2-5|TRBV29-1
CSVASGQTETQYF
>TRBJ2-1|TRBV11-3
CASSLVAGGYNEQFF
>TRBJ2-1|TRBV6-5
CASSYSALAGVEQFF
>TRBJ2-2|TRBV5-5
CASSSNRGQGGTGELFF
>TRBJ2-7|TRBV5-1
CASSPGGTGVYEQYF
>TRBJ2-7|TRBV3-1/TRBV3-2
CASSATPRGGFSYEQYF
>TRBJ2-3|TRBV11-2
CASSFRLSGGPTDTQYF
>TRBJ2-6|TRBV19
CASKNRAAGANVLTF
>TRBJ1-2|TRBV9
CASWTGGARGYTF
>TRBJ1-1|TRBV2
CASRAAGGTMRMNTEAFF
>TRBJ1-1|TRBV10-3
CAISDQQGAHTEAFF
>TRBJ2-4|TRBV29-1
CSVLWAGAKNIQYF
>TRBJ2-3|TRBV6-2/TRBV6-3
CASSYGAGPSDTQYF
>TRBJ1-2|TRBV29-1
CSVLPLDQALSNYGYTF
>TRBJ2-7|TRBV3-1/TRBV3-2
CASSHTGGEQYF